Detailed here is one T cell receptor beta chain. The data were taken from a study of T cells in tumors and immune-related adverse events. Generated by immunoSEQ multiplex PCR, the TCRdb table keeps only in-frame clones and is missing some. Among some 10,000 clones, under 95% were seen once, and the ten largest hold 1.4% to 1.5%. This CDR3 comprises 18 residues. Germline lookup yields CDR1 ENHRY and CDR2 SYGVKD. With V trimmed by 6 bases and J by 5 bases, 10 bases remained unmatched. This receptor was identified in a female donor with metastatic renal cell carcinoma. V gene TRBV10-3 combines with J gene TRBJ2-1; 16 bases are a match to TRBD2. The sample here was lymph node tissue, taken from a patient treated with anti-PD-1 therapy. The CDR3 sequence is CAISGTSGGAVENNEQFF. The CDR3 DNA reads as TGTGCCATCAGCGGGACTAGCGGGGGGGCAGTTGAGAACAATGAGCAGTTCTTC.